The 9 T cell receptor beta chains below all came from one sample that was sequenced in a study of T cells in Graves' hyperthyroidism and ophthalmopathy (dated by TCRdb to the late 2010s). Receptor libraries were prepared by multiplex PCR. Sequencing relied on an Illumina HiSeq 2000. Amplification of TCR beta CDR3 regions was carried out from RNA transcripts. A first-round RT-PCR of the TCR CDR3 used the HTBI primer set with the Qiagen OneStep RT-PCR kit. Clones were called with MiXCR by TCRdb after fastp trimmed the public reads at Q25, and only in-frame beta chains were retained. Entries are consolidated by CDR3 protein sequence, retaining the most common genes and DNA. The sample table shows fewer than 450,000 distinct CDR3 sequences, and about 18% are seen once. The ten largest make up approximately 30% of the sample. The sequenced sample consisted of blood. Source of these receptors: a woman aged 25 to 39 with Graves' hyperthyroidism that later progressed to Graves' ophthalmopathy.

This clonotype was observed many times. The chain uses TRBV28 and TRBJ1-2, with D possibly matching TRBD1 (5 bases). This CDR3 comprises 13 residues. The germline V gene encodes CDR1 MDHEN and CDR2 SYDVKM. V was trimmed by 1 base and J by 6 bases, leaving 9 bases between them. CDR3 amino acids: CASSLFRDDGYTF. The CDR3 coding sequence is TGTGCCAGCAGTTTATTCCGGGACGATGGCTACACCTTC.

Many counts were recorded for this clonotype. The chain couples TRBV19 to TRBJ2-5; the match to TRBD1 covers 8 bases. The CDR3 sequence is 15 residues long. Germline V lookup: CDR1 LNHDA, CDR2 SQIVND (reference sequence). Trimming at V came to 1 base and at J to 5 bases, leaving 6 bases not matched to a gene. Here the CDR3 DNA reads TGTGCCAGTAGTATAGGGACAGGGTCATTGGAGACCCAGTACTTC. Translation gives CASSIGTGSLETQYF.

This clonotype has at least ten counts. The CDR3 here is CASSRTGEADTQYF. The CDR3 nucleotides read TGTGCCAGCAGCAGGACAGGGGAGGCAGATACGCAGTATTTT. The V call is TRBV6-1, the J call TRBJ2-3; TRBD1 matches at 9 bases. This CDR3 has 14 residues. The junction had 5 bases not matched to a gene; V was cut back by 6 bases and J by 4 bases. Germline CDR1 is MNHNS and CDR2 is SASEGT.

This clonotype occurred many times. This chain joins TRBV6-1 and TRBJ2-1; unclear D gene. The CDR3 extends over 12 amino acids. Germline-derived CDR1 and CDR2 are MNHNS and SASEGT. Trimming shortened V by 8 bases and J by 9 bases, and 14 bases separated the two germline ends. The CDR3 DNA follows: TGTGCCAGCTCTAGAAGATTAACTGAGCAGTTCTTC. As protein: CASSRRLTEQFF.

The CDR3 spells CASSDRVGADGYTF. The CDR3 nucleotides read TGTGCCAGCTCAGACCGAGTGGGGGCGGATGGCTACACCTTC. The rearrangement links TRBV18 to TRBJ1-2, with D possibly TRBD1 on 6 matching bases. This CDR3 has 14 amino acids. Germline V gene data show CDR1 as KGHSH and CDR2 as LQKENI. Trimming took 5 bases from V and 6 from J, leaving 16 bases between them. Together with reference TRBV18 and TRBJ1-2, the CDR3 gives the full variable domain: NAGVMQNPRHLVRRRGQEARLRCSPMKGHSHVYWYRQLPEEGLKFMVYLQKENIIDESGMPKERFSAEFPKEGPSILRIQQVVRGDSAAYFCASSDRVGADGYTFGSGTRLTVV.

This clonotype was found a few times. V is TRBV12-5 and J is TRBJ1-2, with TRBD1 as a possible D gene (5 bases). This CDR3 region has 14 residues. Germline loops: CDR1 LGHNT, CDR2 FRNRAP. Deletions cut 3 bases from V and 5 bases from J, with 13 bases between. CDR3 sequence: CASGFSGSWYGYTF. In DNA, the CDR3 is TGTGCTAGTGGTTTCTCAGGGTCTTGGTATGGCTACACCTTC.

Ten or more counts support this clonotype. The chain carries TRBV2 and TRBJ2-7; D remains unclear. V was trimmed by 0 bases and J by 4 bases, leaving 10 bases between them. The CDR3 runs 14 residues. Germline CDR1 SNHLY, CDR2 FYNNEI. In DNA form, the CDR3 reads TGTGCCAGCAGTGAAGCGCTTCAGAGATACGAGCAGTACTTC. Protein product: CASSEALQRYEQYF.

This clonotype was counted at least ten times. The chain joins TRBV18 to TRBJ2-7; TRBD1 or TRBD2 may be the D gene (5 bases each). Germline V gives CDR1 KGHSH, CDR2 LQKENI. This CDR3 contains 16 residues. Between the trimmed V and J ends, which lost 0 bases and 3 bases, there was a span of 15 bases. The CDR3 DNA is TGTGCCAGCTCACCACCAGCCCAGGGACCAGGCTACGAGCAGTACTTC. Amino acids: CASSPPAQGPGYEQYF.

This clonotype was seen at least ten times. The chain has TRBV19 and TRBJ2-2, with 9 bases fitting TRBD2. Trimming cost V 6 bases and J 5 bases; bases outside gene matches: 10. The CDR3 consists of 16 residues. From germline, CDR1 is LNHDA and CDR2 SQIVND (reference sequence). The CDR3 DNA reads TGTGCCAGTAGGAGCTCCGGACTAGCGTGGACCGGGGAGCTGTTTTTT. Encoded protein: CASRSSGLAWTGELFF.